This TCR beta chain stems from a study of T cells in Graves' hyperthyroidism and ophthalmopathy. The TCR beta CDR3 regions underwent amplification using RNA transcripts as the source. When the TCR CDR3 underwent first-round RT-PCR, the HTBI primer set was used. Using its own MiXCR run on the multiplex PCR reads, TCRdb lists one record per CDR3 protein. There are over 150,000 distinct CDR3 sequences in the sample; around 16% occur only once, and roughly 50% lies in the top ten. This clonotype was seen ten or more times. The sequence was obtained from a woman between 50 and 59 years old with Graves' hyperthyroidism. Sequencing input: blood.

For the CDR3, the DNA is TGTGCCACCAGTGATTTGGGTGCCAGACAGGGACAGGACACTGAAGCTTTCTTT. It specifies CATSDLGARQGQDTEAFF. The V and J genes are TRBV24-1 and TRBJ1-1, with 8 bases fitting TRBD1. V lost 0 bases and J lost 3; bases outside the gene matches: 11. Germline V gene sequence: CDR1 KGHDR, CDR2 SFDVKD. The CDR3 has 18 residues.